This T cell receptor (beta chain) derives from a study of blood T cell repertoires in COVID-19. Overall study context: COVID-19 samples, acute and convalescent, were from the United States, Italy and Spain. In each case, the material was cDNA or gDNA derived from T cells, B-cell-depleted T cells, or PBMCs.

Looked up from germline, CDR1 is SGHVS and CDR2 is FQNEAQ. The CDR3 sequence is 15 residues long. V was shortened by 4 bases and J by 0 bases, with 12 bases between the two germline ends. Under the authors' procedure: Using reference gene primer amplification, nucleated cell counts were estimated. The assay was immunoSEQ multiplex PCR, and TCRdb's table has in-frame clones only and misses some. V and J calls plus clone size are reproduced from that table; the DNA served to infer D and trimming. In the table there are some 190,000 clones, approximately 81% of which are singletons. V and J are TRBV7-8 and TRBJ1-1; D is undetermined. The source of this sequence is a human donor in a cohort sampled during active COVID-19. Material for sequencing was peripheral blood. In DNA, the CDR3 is TGTGCCAGCAGCTATATGTCTGTGTTGAACACTGAAGCTTTCTTT. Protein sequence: CASSYMSVLNTEAFF.